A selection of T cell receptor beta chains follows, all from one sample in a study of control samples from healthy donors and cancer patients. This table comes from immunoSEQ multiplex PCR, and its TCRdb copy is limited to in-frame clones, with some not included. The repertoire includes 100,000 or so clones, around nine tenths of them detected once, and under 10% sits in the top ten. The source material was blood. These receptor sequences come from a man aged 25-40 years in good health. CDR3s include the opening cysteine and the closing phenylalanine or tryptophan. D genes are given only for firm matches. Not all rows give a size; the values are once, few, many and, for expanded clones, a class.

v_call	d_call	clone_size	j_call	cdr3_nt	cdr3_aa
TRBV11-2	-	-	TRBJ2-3	TGTGCCAGCACCGCGTTCGGCGGACGGCAAGATACGCAGTATTTT	CASTAFGGRQDTQYF
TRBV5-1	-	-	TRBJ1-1	TGCGCCAGCAGCTTCCAGGGGAACACTGAAGCTTTCTTT	CASSFQGNTEAFF
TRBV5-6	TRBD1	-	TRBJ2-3	TGTGCCAGCATCGGGGACAGCCCCACAGATACGCAGTATTTT	CASIGDSPTDTQYF
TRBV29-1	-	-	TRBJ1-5	TGCAGCGTTTCACAGGCAAATCAGCCCCAGCATTTT	CSVSQANQPQHF
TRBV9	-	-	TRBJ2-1	TGTGCCAGCAGCCCCCGAAAGGCGGGAACCTACAATGAGCAGTTCTTC	CASSPRKAGTYNEQFF
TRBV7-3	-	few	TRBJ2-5	TGTGCCAGCAGCCCGGGGGGGACAGTACAAGAGACCCAGTACTTC	CASSPGGTVQETQYF
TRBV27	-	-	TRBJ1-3	TGTGCCAGCAGTATTTCTTACAGGATCTCTGGAAACACCATATATTTT	CASSISYRISGNTIYF
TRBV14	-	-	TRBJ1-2	TGTGCCAGCAGCCTTGACACACACTATGGCTACACCTTC	CASSLDTHYGYTF
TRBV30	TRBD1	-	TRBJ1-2	TGTGCCTGGAGTGACCGGACAGGGTACGGCTACACCTTC	CAWSDRTGYGYTF
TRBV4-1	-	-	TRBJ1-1	TGCGCCAGCAGCCGAGGGGACACTGAAGCTTTCTTT	CASSRGDTEAFF
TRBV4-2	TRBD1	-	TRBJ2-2	TGTGCCAGCAGGGACAGGGACACCGGGGAGCTGTTTTTT	CASRDRDTGELFF
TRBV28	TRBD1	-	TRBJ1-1	TGTGCCAGCAGTCCCCGACAGGGAAAAAACACTGAAGCTTTCTTT	CASSPRQGKNTEAFF
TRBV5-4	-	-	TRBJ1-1	TGTGCCAGCAGCATCGACCCTTCACGGGGCACTGAAGCTTTCTTT	CASSIDPSRGTEAFF
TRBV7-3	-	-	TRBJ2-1	TGTGCCAGCAGCTTAACGTTTAGGGCTTACAATGAGCAGTTCTTC	CASSLTFRAYNEQFF
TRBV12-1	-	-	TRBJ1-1	TGTGCCAGCAGCTTTGTTGACTGTTTT	CASSFVDCF
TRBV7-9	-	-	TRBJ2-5	TGTGCCAGCAGCGCCAGTCTCGGGGTAGAGACCCAGTACTTC	CASSASLGVETQYF
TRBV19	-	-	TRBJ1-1	TGTGCCAGGGATGACACTGAAGCTTTCTTT	CARDDTEAFF
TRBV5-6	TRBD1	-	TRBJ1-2	TGTGCCAGCAGCTCCGAAATATCCGGGACAGGGCTTCACTATGGCTACACCTTC	CASSSEISGTGLHYGYTF
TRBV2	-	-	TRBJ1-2	TGTGCCAGCAGTCCCTACGCAGATACCTATGGCTACACCTTC	CASSPYADTYGYTF
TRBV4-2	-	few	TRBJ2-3	TGTGCCAGCAGCCATGACGGGGGCCTCACAGATACGCAGTATTTT	CASSHDGGLTDTQYF
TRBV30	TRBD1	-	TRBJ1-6	TGTGCCTCCAGGGGGAAAACAAGCTCCTATAATTCACCCCTCCACTTT	CASRGKTSSYNSPLHF
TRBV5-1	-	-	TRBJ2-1	TGCGCCAGCAGCTTGGGGAGTGGGACTTACAATGAGCAGTTCTTC	CASSLGSGTYNEQFF
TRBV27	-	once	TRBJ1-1	TGTGCCAGCAGTCGCCGCACAGGGACGCGTGCTTTCTTT	CASSRRTGTRAFF
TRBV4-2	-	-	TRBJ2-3	TGTGCCAGCAGCCAAGAGTCAGGGCGGGACACAGATACGCAGTATTTT	CASSQESGRDTDTQYF
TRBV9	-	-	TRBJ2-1	TGTGCCAGCAGCGTAGAGGGCAGGGGATACAATGAGCAGTTCTTC	CASSVEGRGYNEQFF
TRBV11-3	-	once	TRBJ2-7	TGTGCCAGCAGCTTAGATTCGGGACCCCGTCCTTACGAGCAGTACTTC	CASSLDSGPRPYEQYF
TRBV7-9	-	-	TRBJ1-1	TGTGCCAGCAGCTTGGGGCCGAGGAACACTGAAGCTTTCTTT	CASSLGPRNTEAFF
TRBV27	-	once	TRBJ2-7	TGTGCCAGCAGTTTAAAGGACTCTGGCGCCTACGAGCAGTACTTC	CASSLKDSGAYEQYF
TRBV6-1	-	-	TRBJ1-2	TGTGCCAGCAGTGAAAGTCGGGGCAGGGGATCTGGCTACACCTTC	CASSESRGRGSGYTF
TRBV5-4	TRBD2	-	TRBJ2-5	TGTGCCAGCAGCTTGGGTCTAGCGGGAATGGGGACCCAGTACTTC	CASSLGLAGMGTQYF
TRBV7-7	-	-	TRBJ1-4	TGTGCCAGCAGCAACGGTGAAAAACTGTTTTTT	CASSNGEKLFF
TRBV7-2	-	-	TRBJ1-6	TGTGCCAGCAGCTTAAGGCTCCAAGGGGTCTATAATTCACCCCTCCACTTT	CASSLRLQGVYNSPLHF
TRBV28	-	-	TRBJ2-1	TGTGCCAGCAGTCACAGACTAGATACCAATCTTGGGCAGTTCTTC	CASSHRLDTNLGQFF